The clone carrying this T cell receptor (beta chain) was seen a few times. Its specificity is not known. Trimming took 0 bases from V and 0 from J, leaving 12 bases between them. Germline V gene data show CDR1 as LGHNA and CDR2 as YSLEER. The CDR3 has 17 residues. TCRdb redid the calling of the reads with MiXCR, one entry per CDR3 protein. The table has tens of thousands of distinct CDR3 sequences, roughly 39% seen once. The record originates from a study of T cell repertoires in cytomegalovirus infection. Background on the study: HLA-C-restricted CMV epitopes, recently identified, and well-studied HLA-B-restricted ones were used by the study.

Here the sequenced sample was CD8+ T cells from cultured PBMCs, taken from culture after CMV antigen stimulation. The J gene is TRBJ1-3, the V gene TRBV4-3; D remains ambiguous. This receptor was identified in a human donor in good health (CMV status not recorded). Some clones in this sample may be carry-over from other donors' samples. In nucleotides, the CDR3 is TGCGCCAGCAGCCAAGAGATCCCAGTCCACTCTGGAAACACCATATATTTT. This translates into CASSQEIPVHSGNTIYF.